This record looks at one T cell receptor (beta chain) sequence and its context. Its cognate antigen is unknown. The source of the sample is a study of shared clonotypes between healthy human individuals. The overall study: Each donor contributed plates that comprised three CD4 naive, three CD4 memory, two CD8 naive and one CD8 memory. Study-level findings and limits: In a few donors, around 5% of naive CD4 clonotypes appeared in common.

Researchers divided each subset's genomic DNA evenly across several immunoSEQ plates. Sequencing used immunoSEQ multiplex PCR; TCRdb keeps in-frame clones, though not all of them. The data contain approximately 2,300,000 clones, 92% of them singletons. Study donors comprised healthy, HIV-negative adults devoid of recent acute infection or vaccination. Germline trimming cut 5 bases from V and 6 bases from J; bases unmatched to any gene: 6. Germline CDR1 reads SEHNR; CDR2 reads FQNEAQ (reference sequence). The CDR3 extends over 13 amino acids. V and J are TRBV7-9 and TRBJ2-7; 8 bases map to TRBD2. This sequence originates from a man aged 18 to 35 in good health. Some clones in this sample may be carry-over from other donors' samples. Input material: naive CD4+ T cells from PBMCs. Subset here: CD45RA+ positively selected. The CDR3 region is CASSQGTSREQYF. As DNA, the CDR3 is TGTGCCAGCAGCCAGGGGACTAGTCGCGAGCAGTACTTC.